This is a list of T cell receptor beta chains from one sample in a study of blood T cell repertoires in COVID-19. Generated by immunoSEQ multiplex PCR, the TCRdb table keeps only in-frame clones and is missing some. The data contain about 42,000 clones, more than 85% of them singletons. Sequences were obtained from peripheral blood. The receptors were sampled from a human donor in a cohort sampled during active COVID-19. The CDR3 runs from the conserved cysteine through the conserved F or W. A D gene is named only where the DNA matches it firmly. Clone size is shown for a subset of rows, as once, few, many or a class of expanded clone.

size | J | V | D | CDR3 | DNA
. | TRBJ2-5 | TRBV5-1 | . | CASRQSQETQYF | TGCGCCAGCAGACAGAGTCAAGAGACCCAGTACTTC
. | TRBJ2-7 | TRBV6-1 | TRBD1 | CASSEEPGTGAYEQYF | TGTGCCAGCAGTGAAGAGCCGGGGACAGGCGCCTACGAGCAGTACTTC
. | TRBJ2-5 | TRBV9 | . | CASSFSGSQETQYF | TGTGCCAGCAGCTTCTCCGGGTCGCAAGAGACCCAGTACTTC
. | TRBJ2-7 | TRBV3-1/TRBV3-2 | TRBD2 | CASSLYPTGTRFYEQYF | TGTGCCAGCAGCCTTTACCCCACCGGGACTAGATTCTACGAGCAGTACTTC
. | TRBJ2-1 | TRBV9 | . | CASSVDQLASQFF | TGTGCCAGCAGCGTAGACCAACTAGCATCGCAGTTCTTC
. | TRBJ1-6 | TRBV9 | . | CASSVEGDYNSPLHF | TGTGCCAGCAGCGTAGAGGGGGATTATAATTCACCCCTCCACTTT
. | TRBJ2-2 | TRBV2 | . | CASSWSTGELFF | TGTGCCAGCAGTTGGAGCACCGGGGAGCTGTTTTTT
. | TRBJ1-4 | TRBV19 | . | CASSGNRVTNEKLFF | TGTGCCAGTAGTGGGAACAGGGTTACTAATGAAAAACTGTTTTTT
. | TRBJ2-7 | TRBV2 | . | CATRGINSYEQYF | TGTGCCACGAGGGGGATCAACTCCTACGAGCAGTACTTC
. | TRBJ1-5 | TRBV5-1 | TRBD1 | CASSSGQGSNQPQHF | TGCGCCAGCAGCTCGGGACAGGGGAGCAATCAGCCCCAGCATTTT
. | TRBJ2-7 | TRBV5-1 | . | CASKQGPANYEQYF | TGCGCCAGCAAGCAGGGTCCTGCGAACTACGAGCAGTACTTC
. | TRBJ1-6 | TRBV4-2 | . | CASSQVQGNLFGSYNSPLHF | TGTGCCAGCAGCCAGGTACAGGGAAACTTATTTGGCTCCTATAATTCACCCCTCCACTTT
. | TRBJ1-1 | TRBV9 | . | CASTGMNTEAFF | TGTGCCAGCACGGGAATGAACACTGAAGCTTTCTTT
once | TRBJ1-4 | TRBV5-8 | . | CASSLRGGEKLFF | TGTGCCAGCAGCTTGCGGGGAGGTGAAAAACTGTTTTTT
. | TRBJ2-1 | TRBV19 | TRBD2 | CASSTGTSGNEQFF | TGTGCCAGTAGTACAGGGACTAGCGGCAATGAGCAGTTCTTC
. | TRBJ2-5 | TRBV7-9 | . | CASSLGRQETQYF | TGTGCCAGCAGCTTAGGGAGACAAGAGACCCAGTACTTC
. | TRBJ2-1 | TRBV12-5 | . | CASGSPLDKNEQFF | TGTGCTAGTGGTTCACCCCTGGACAAAAATGAGCAGTTCTTC
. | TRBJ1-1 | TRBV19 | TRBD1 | CASSNRGMTEAFF | TGTGCCAGTAGTAACAGGGGCATGACTGAAGCTTTCTTT
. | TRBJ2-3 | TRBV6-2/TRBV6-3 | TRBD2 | CASSYSPSGGALPDTQYF | TGTGCCAGCAGTTACTCGCCTAGCGGGGGGGCTCTCCCAGATACGCAGTATTTT
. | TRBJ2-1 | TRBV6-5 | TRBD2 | CASSYGLAGLDEQFF | TGTGCCAGCAGTTACGGACTAGCGGGACTGGATGAGCAGTTCTTC
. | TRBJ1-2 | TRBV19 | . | CASSTATLRVGGYTF | TGTGCCAGTAGTACGGCGACACTCCGAGTAGGTGGCTACACCTTC
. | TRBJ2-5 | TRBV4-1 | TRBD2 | CASSQAPTSGQETQYF | TGCGCCAGCAGCCAAGCCCCTACTAGCGGTCAAGAGACCCAGTACTTC
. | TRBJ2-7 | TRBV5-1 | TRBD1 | CASSFSTGGYYEQYF | TGCGCCAGCAGCTTTAGTACAGGGGGCTACTACGAGCAGTACTTC
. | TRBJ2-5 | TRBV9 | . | CASSVGTSQETQYF | TGTGCCAGCAGCGTAGGGACAAGCCAAGAGACCCAGTACTTC
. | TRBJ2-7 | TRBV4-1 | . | CASSQDSSYEQYF | TGCGCCAGCAGCCAAGACAGTTCCTACGAGCAGTACTTC
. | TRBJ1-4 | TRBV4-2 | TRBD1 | CASSQEGTGIPNEKLFF | TGTGCCAGCAGCCAAGAAGGGACAGGGATCCCCAATGAAAAACTGTTTTTT
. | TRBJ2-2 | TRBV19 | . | CASSIGQNTGELFF | TGTGCCAGTAGTATAGGACAGAACACCGGGGAGCTGTTTTTT
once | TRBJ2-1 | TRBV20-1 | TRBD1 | CSGGTGRQFF | TGCAGCGGCGGGACAGGGCGGCAGTTCTTC
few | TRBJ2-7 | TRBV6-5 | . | CASKMQGSYEQYF | TGTGCCAGCAAGATGCAGGGTTCCTACGAGCAGTACTTC
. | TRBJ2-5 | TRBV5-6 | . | CASSLGQKETQYF | TGTGCCAGCAGCTTGGGGCAGAAGGAGACCCAGTACTTC
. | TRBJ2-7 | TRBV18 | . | CASSPLDTVPYEQYF | TGTGCCAGCTCACCACTAGATACAGTCCCCTACGAGCAGTACTTC
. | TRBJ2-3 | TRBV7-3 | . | CASSLDGGVNTQYF | TGTGCCAGCAGCTTAGATGGCGGGGTGAATACGCAGTATTTT
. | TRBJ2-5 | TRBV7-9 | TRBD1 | CASSQRTGTETQYF | TGTGCCAGCAGCCAACGGACAGGGACGGAGACCCAGTACTTC
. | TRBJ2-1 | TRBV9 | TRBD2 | CASSVSSASGYNEQFF | TGTGCCAGCAGCGTATCTTCCGCTAGCGGATACAATGAGCAGTTCTTC
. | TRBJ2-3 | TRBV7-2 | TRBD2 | CASGGTSGGGSTDTQYF | TGTGCCAGCGGCGGGACTAGCGGGGGAGGTAGCACAGATACGCAGTATTTT
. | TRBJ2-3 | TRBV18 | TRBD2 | CASSQTGTTSDTQYF | TGTGCCAGCTCACAAACCGGGACTACCTCCGATACGCAGTATTTT
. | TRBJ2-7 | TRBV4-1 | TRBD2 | CASSHSGLAGQGSYEQYF | TGCGCCAGCAGCCATTCGGGACTAGCGGGGCAGGGCTCCTACGAGCAGTACTTC
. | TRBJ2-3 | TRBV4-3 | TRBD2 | CASSQDSRRGGADTQYF | TGCGCCAGCAGCCAAGATTCGCGGCGGGGGGGCGCAGATACGCAGTATTTT
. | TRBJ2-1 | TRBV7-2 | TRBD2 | CASSLGPAGGRNEQFF | TGTGCCAGCAGCTTAGGTCCAGCGGGGGGGCGGAATGAGCAGTTCTTC
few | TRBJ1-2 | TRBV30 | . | CAWSVKQNYGYTF | TGTGCCTGGAGTGTAAAACAGAACTATGGCTACACCTTC
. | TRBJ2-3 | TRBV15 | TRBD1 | CATSVGTAPDTQYF | TGTGCCACCAGCGTGGGGACAGCTCCAGATACGCAGTATTTT
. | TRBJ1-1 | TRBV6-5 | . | CASSRWATDEAFF | TGTGCCAGCAGCCGATGGGCCACCGACGAAGCTTTCTTT